This T cell receptor beta chain comes out of a study of T cell responses to AZD1222 COVID-19 vaccine. Overall study results and limits: Reportedly, nearly half of unique spike TCRs recognized epitopes outside B.1.351/B.1.1.7 mutations. Most donors were white British and more were female, and clonal diversity was possibly underestimated. It was only after the peak T cell response that any repertoires were sampled. Two AZD1222 administrations were followed by greater Spike-specific TCR breadth and depth.

The length of the CDR3 is 16 residues. Germline V lookup: CDR1 LNHDA, CDR2 SQIVND (reference sequence). V lost 3 bases and J lost 1, with 12 bases in between. TCRdb's table, derived via immunoSEQ multiplex PCR, lists solely in-frame clones and lacks some. The sample carries more than 85,000 clones, just over 85% recorded once. Comment on this clone: Its antigen is as yet unknown.

This chain connects TRBV19 to TRBJ2-2, with a possible D match to TRBD2 (5 bases). The material was peripheral blood, obtained on day 0 of AZD1222 vaccination. The receptor was isolated from an adult in good health. The CDR3, as DNA: TGTGCCAGTAGTATTACTCGGGCGGGGAACACCGGGGAGCTGTTTTTT. It encodes CASSITRAGNTGELFF. Looking up the rest from reference TRBV19 and TRBJ2-2 gives the full variable domain: DGGITQSPKYLFRKEGQNVTLSCEQNLNHDAMYWYRQDPGQGLRLIYYSQIVNDFQKGDIAEGYSVSREKKESFPLTVTSAQKNPTAFYLCASSITRAGNTGELFFGEGSRLTVL.